The next 26 T cell receptor beta chains were all read from a single sample in a study of breast tumors, draining lymph nodes, adjacent tissues. Samples came from axillary lymph nodes draining the breast cancer. TCRdb analysed the multiplex PCR reads with MiXCR anew, one entry per CDR3 protein. The sample consists of under 300,000 distinct CDR3 sequences, around 34% of them appearing once. Sequencing was done on a sample of axillary lymph node tissue. These receptors all come from a female donor with breast cancer. Some clones in this sample may be carry-over from other donors' samples.

This clonotype was picked up one time. The CDR3 protein is CASSERRGGYTF. CDR3 sequence (DNA): TGTGCCAGCAGTGAGAGGAGAGGCGGCTACACCTTC. The J gene is TRBJ1-2, the V gene TRBV6-1; D not certain. Between the trimmed V and J ends, which lost 3 bases and 8 bases, there was a span of 10 bases. The length of the CDR3 is 12 residues. Germline CDR1 reads MNHNS; CDR2 reads SASEGT.

This clonotype was detected many times. The V and J genes are TRBV30 and TRBJ2-7; D not certain. V dropped 0 bases and J dropped 7 bases, with 7 bases sitting between them. CDR3 length: 11 residues. Germline-derived CDR1 and CDR2 are GTSNPN and SVGIG (reference sequence). The CDR3 region is CAWSVSPEQYF. CDR3 in DNA: TGTGCCTGGAGTGTTAGCCCTGAGCAGTACTTC.

This chain joins TRBV7-3 and TRBJ1-2, with D perhaps TRBD1 (6 bases). There are 17 residues in the CDR3. V lost 4 bases and J 0 bases, leaving 18 bases between the germline ends. Germline CDR1 is SGHTA and CDR2 is FQGTGA. The CDR3 region has the DNA TGTGCCAGCAGCTCGAAAGGCAGGGGCCCATCTAACTATGGCTACACCTTC. It specifies CASSSKGRGPSNYGYTF.

The chain is built from TRBV7-9 and TRBJ2-5, with 7 bases that match TRBD1. Germline loops: CDR1 SEHNR, CDR2 FQNEAQ (reference sequence). CDR3 size: 16 residues. The junction had 9 bases not matched to a gene; V was cut back by 0 bases and J by 5 bases. This chain's CDR3 is CASSLAIDRVLETQYF. The CDR3 nucleotides are TGTGCCAGCAGCTTAGCGATAGACAGGGTGCTGGAGACCCAGTACTTC.

This clonotype was observed many times. CDR3 in DNA: TGTGCCAGCAGCCAAGGTGGCGGGAGAGGCCACGAGCAGTACTTC. Translation gives CASSQGGGRGHEQYF. The V gene is TRBV4-2, the J gene TRBJ2-7, with 7 positions matching TRBD2. The CDR3 has 15 amino acids. Germline V lookup: CDR1 LGHNA, CDR2 YNFKEQ. The V gene end was trimmed by 1 base and the J gene end by 5 bases; junction bases not matched to a gene: 8.

This clonotype was found many times. The J gene is TRBJ2-1, the V gene TRBV20-1; 8 bases align to TRBD2. V was clipped by 6 bases and J by 7 bases; unmatched bases: 8. The CDR3 totals 13 residues. Germline V gene lookup returns CDR1 DFQATT and CDR2 SNEGSKA (reference sequence). In nucleotides, the CDR3 is TGCAGTGCCGCCGGGGGGGCGGTTAATGAGCAGTTCTTC. It encodes CSAAGGAVNEQFF.

This clonotype occurred many times. The chain couples TRBV28 to TRBJ1-4, with 8 bases fitting TRBD1. CDR1 is MDHEN and CDR2 is SYDVKM in the germline V gene. Unmatched junction bases numbered 3, after V lost 6 bases and J lost 0 bases. The CDR3 totals 15 residues. DNA for the CDR3: TGTGCCAGCAGCTCGACAGGGGCAACTAATGAAAAACTGTTTTTT. Its translation is CASSSTGATNEKLFF.

The chain uses TRBV10-1 and TRBJ2-2, with D possibly being TRBD1 (5 bases). Deletions cut 3 bases from V and 8 bases from J, with 7 bases between. Germline V gives CDR1 WNHNN, CDR2 SYGVQD (reference sequence). The CDR3 sequence is 12 residues long. The chain's CDR3 is CASSDRTGELFF. For the CDR3, the DNA is TGCGCCAGCAGTGACAGGACAGGGGAGCTGTTTTTT.

The sample holds many counts of this clonotype. The rearrangement links TRBV15 to TRBJ1-2, with D unresolved. The CDR3 is made up of 14 amino acids. Deletions cut 5 bases from V and 2 bases from J, with 12 bases between. The germline V gene encodes CDR1 LNHNV and CDR2 YYDKDF (reference sequence). The CDR3 is CATSAQWKNYGYTF. Here the CDR3 DNA reads TGTGCCACCAGCGCCCAGTGGAAAAACTATGGCTACACCTTC.

This clonotype was recorded at least ten times. The genes are TRBV2 and TRBJ1-1; 7 nucleotides agree with TRBD1. Germline V lookup: CDR1 SNHLY, CDR2 FYNNEI. Trimming took 6 bases from V and 3 from J; bases not matched to a gene: 7. The CDR3 is 14 residues long. The CDR3: CASRATGLDTEAFF. DNA of the CDR3: TGTGCCAGCAGGGCGACAGGGTTGGACACTGAAGCTTTCTTT.

V gene TRBV6-5 combines with J gene TRBJ2-1; 16 bases are a match to TRBD2. Germline CDR1 is MNHEY and CDR2 is SVGAGI. The CDR3 has 16 amino acids. Unmatched junction bases numbered 3, after V lost 5 bases and J lost 5 bases. CDR3 bases: TGTGCCAGCAGTCCGGGACTAGCGGGAGGGCACAATGAGCAGTTCTTC. It is translated as CASSPGLAGGHNEQFF.

Only a few counts were recorded for this clonotype. Given a much more abundant clone one base away, this may be a read error. Without the conserved terminal phenylalanine or tryptophan, this CDR3 likely stems from a read error. V usage is TRBV20-1 and J usage is TRBJ2-1; D is unresolved. The CDR3 is 10 residues long. The V end was cut by 8 bases, the J end by 9 bases, with 11 bases between. The V gene's germline CDR1 is DFQATT and CDR2 SNEGSKA (reference sequence). The CDR3 DNA sequence: TGCAGTCCCCGGTCGGCTGAGCAGTTCTCC. Translation gives CSPRSAEQFS.

This clonotype was seen many times. The chain carries TRBV29-1 and TRBJ2-3; D unclear. The germline CDR1 and CDR2 sequences are SQVTM and ANQGSEA. V lost 0 bases, J lost 6 bases, and 7 bases lay in between. The CDR3 is 12 amino acids. Written as DNA, the CDR3 is TGCAGCGTTGAAGATCCCGGGGATACGCAGTATTTT. Its translation is CSVEDPGDTQYF.

This clonotype appeared many times. This rearrangement joins TRBV19 to TRBJ1-5, with D tentatively TRBD1 (5 bases). Per germline, CDR1 LNHDA and CDR2 SQIVND (reference sequence). The CDR3 is made up of 15 amino acids. Between the trimmed V and J ends, which lost 8 bases and 3 bases, there was a span of 17 bases. CDR3 bases: TGTGCCAGTCGAGGGTCGAGGGGTAACAATCAGCCCCAGCATTTT. Its protein is CASRGSRGNNQPQHF.

V and J are TRBV29-1 and TRBJ2-2; D is tentatively TRBD1 or TRBD2 (7 bases each). Looked up from germline, CDR1 is SQVTM and CDR2 is ANQGSEA. The CDR3 spans 14 residues. V lost 6 bases and J 4 bases, leaving 15 bases between the germline ends. The CDR3 region is CSVGEGAGTGELFF. In nucleotides, the CDR3 is TGCAGCGTGGGGGAGGGGGCGGGCACCGGGGAGCTGTTTTTT.

This clonotype was seen only a few times. A read error is possible here, since a much larger clone lies one base away. The chain joins TRBV20-1 to TRBJ2-1, with TRBD1 as a possible D gene (6 bases). V lost 0 bases, J lost 4 bases, and 19 bases lay in between. The germline V gene encodes CDR1 DFQATT and CDR2 SNEGSKA (reference sequence). The CDR3 extends over 17 amino acids. CDR3 region: CSARDPSMGAIYNEQFF. CDR3 DNA: TGCAGTGCTAGAGATCCCAGTATGGGGGCGATTTACAATGAGCAGTTCTTC.

This clonotype was observed many times. This rearrangement joins TRBV9 to TRBJ1-3, with D hard to call. CDR3 length: 15 residues. V was pared by 0 bases and J by 0 bases, with 7 bases between. The V gene's germline CDR1 is SGDLS and CDR2 YYNGEE. CDR3 DNA: TGTGCCAGCAGCGTAGATCCGGTCTCTGGAAACACCATATATTTT. Translating it yields CASSVDPVSGNTIYF.

This clonotype was recorded many times. The chain links TRBV12-3 or TRBV12-4 to TRBJ2-3; weak D call: TRBD2 (6 bases). The V gene lost 3 bases and the J gene lost 0 bases, with 13 bases spanning the gap. This CDR3 has 16 amino acids. CDR3 sequence reads: CASSLWIAVSTDTQYF. The CDR3 DNA sequence: TGTGCCAGCAGTTTGTGGATAGCGGTTAGCACAGATACGCAGTATTTT.

This clonotype was picked up a small number of times. The chain links TRBV7-8 to TRBJ1-1; D remains unclear. The CDR3 loop spans 14 amino acids. The V end was cut by 5 bases, the J end by 1 base, with 11 bases between. Germline V gene lookup returns CDR1 SGHVS and CDR2 FQNEAQ. This CDR3 is CASSPKTWNTEAFF. CDR3 nucleotides: TGTGCCAGCAGCCCGAAGACCTGGAACACTGAAGCTTTCTTT. Using reference TRBV7-8 and TRBJ1-1 for the parts outside the CDR3, the full variable domain is GAGVSQSPRYKVAKRGQDVALRCDPISGHVSLFWYQQALGQGPEFLTYFQNEAQLDKSGLPSDRFFAERPEGSVSTLKIQRTQQEDSAVYLCASSPKTWNTEAFFGQGTRLTVV.

This clonotype was found many times. The chain couples TRBV9 to TRBJ1-6, with TRBD1 matching over 9 bases. The J segment lost 7 bases and the V segment lost 4 bases, leaving 6 bases of the junction unmatched. The germline gives CDR1 SGDLS, CDR2 YYNGEE. The CDR3 is made up of 15 amino acids. The chain's CDR3 is CASSPRQGVNSPLHF. In nucleotides, the CDR3 is TGTGCCAGCAGCCCAAGACAGGGGGTGAATTCACCCCTCCACTTT.

This clonotype occurred a few times. The chain recombines TRBV28 with TRBJ1-2; D remains unclear. V lost 6 bases, J lost 0 bases, and 11 bases lay in between. This CDR3 is 14 amino acids long. Germline V gene data show CDR1 as MDHEN and CDR2 as SYDVKM. The CDR3 DNA sequence: TGTGCCAGCAGCTTGATGGGGACTAACTATGGCTACACCTTC. Protein sequence: CASSLMGTNYGYTF.

This clonotype was seen many times. Written as DNA, the CDR3 is TGCAGCGTAACCGGGACAAGCACAGATACGCAGTATTTT. This encodes CSVTGTSTDTQYF. This chain connects TRBV29-1 to TRBJ2-3, with D perhaps TRBD1 (6 bases). The V end lost 6 bases, the J end lost 0 bases, and 10 bases lay between the germline ends. The germline CDR1 and CDR2 sequences are SQVTM and ANQGSEA. The CDR3 has 13 residues.

The chain has TRBV7-2 and TRBJ2-3; 13 bases map to TRBD2. The V gene's germline CDR1 is SGHTA and CDR2 FQGNSA. With V trimmed by 6 bases and J by 3 bases, 6 bases remained unmatched. This CDR3 is 16 amino acids long. The CDR3 nucleotides read TGTGCCAGCAGACCCCGGACTAGCGGGAGAACAGATACGCAGTATTTT. Amino acids: CASRPRTSGRTDTQYF. The entire variable domain, with the rest obtained from reference TRBV7-2 and TRBJ2-3, is as follows: GAGVSQSPSNKVTEKGKDVELRCDPISGHTALYWYRQSLGQGLEFLIYFQGNSAPDKSGLPSDRFSAERTGGSVSTLTIQRTQQEDSAVYLCASRPRTSGRTDTQYFGPGTRLTVL.

The table lists this clonotype with a few counts. The rearrangement links TRBV29-1 to TRBJ1-1; D remains ambiguous. This CDR3 spans 14 amino acids. Germline lookup yields CDR1 SQVTM and CDR2 ANQGSEA. Trimming cost V 3 bases and J 2 bases, with 13 bases left between them. The CDR3 DNA follows: TGCAGCGTTGAGGGATGGACGGGAAACACTGAAGCTTTCTTT. This codes for CSVEGWTGNTEAFF.

Regarding this clonotype: The junction departs from germline at one end; a sequencing error may be responsible. The rearrangement joins TRBV5-1 to TRBJ2-6; D might be TRBD2 (6 bases). Germline assignment: CDR1 SGHRS and CDR2 YFSETQ. The CDR3 runs to 17 residues. DNA of the CDR3: TGCGCCAACAGCTTGTGGGACGGGAGCTCCGGGGCCAACATCCTGACTTTC. Translation: CANSLWDGSSGANILTF.

The chain recombines TRBV7-2 with TRBJ2-5; 9 bases align to TRBD2. This CDR3 is 19 amino acids long. The V and J ends lost 5 bases and 2 bases, in that order; junction bases with no gene match: 18. Looked up from germline, CDR1 is SGHTA and CDR2 is FQGNSA. CDR3 loop: CASSPRGSGGPGGQETQYF. The CDR3, as DNA: TGTGCCAGCAGCCCAAGAGGTAGCGGGGGCCCCGGGGGGCAAGAGACCCAGTACTTC.